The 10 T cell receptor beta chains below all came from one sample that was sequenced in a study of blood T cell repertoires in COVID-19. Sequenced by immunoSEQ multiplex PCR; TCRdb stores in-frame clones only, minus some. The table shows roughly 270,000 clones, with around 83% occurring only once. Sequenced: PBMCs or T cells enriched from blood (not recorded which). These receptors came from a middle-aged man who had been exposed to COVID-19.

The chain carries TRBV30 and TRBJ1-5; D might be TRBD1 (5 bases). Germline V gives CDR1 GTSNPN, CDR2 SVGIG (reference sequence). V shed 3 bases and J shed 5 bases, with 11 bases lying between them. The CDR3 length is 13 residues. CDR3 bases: TGTGCCTGGAGCCGCGGGGGTGATCAGCCCCAGCATTTT. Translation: CAWSRGGDQPQHF.

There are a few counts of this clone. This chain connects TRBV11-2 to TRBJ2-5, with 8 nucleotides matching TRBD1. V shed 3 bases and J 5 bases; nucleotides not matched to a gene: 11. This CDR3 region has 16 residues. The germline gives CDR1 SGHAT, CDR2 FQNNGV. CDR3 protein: CASSFVGTGLRETQYF. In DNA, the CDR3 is TGTGCCAGCAGCTTTGTGGGGACAGGCTTGCGGGAGACCCAGTACTTC. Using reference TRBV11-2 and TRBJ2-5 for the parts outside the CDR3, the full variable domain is EAGVAQSPRYKIIEKRQSVAFWCNPISGHATLYWYQQILGQGPKLLIQFQNNGVVDDSQLPKDRFSAERLKGVDSTLKIQPAKLEDSAVYLCASSFVGTGLRETQYFGPGTRLLVL.

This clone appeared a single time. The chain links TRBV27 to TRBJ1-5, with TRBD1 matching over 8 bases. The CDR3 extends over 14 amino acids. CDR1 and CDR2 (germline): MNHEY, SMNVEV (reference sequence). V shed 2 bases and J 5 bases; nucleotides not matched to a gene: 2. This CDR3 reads CASSLVTGDQPQHF. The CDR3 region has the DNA TGTGCCAGCAGTTTAGTGACAGGGGATCAGCCCCAGCATTTT.

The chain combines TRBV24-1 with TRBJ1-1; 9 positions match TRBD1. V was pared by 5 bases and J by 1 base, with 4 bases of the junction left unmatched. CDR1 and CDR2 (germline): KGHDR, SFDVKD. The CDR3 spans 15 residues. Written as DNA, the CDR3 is TGTGCCACCAGTGGACAGGGACAGGGGAACACTGAAGCTTTCTTT. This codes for CATSGQGQGNTEAFF.

The CDR3 reads CASSKRASGRIEQFF. CDR3 nucleotide sequence: TGTGCCAGCAGCAAGAGGGCTAGCGGGAGAATCGAGCAGTTCTTC. The V gene is TRBV21-1, the J gene TRBJ2-1; the table's D call of TRBD2 was not tested on the DNA. TRBV21-1 is a recognized pseudogene. The CDR3 loop spans 15 amino acids.

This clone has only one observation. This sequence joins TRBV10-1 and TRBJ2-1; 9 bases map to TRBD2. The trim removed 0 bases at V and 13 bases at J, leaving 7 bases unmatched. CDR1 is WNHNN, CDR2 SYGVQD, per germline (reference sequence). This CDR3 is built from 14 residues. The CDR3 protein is CASSESILAGAQFF. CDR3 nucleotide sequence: TGCGCCAGCAGTGAGTCGATTTTAGCGGGAGCACAGTTCTTC.

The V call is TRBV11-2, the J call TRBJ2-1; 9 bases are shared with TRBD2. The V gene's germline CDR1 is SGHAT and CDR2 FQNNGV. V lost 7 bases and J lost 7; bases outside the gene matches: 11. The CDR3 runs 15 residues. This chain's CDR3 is CASTPTLAGMNEQFF. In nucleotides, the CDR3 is TGTGCCAGCACCCCAACGCTAGCGGGAATGAATGAGCAGTTCTTC.

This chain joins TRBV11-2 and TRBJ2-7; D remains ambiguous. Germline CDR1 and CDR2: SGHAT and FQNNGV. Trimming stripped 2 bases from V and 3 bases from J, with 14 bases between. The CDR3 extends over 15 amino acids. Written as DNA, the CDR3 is TGTGCCAGCAGCTTATCCCCTACCCTAAACTACGAGCAGTACTTC. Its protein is CASSLSPTLNYEQYF.

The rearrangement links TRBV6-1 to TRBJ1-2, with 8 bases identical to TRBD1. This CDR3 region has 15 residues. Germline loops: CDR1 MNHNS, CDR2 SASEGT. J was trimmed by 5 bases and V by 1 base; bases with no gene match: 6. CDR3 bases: TGTGCCAGCAGTGAAGAAAATGGACAGGGTTATGGCTACACCTTC. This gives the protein CASSEENGQGYGYTF.

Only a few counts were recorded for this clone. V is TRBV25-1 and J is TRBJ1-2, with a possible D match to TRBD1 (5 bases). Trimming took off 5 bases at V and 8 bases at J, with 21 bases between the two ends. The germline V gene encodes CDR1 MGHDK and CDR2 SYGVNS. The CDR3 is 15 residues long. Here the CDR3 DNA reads TGTGCCAGCAGTAGGTTCGCCGCGGGGGAGGGAGGCTACACCTTC. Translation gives CASSRFAAGEGGYTF.